This T cell receptor beta chain appears in the sequencing data of a study of T cell responses to AZD1222 COVID-19 vaccine. Turning to the study itself: The study pooled second doses at about 4 or about 12 weeks.

Measured with immunoSEQ multiplex PCR; TCRdb has only the in-frame clones, and not every one. The sample yields 130,000 to 150,000 clones, around 91% seen once. Whole-study findings and limits: Regions 160-218 and 743-854 held dominance among vaccine-associated CD4 TCRs, which spanned spike. After two AZD1222 doses, spike-specific TCR breadth and depth rose versus day 0. The peak T cell response came first, and repertoires were sampled only after it.

As regards this clone: Antigen specificity is unknown.

V was shortened by 0 bases and J by 3 bases, with 15 bases between the two germline ends. Germline V gives CDR1 MGHRA, CDR2 YSYEKL. The CDR3 runs 16 residues. This sequence joins TRBV4-1 and TRBJ2-7, with D possibly matching TRBD1 (5 bases). The clonotype comes from an adult in good health. The source was peripheral blood, collected on day 0 of AZD1222 vaccination. In DNA, the CDR3 is TGCGCCAGCAGCCAAGAGAGCCTCAGGGAACGCTACGAGCAGTACTTC. It specifies CASSQESLRERYEQYF.